This is a list of T cell receptor beta chains from one sample in a study of esophageal squamous cell carcinoma under preoperative chemotherapy. TCRdb redid the calling of the PCR reads with MiXCR, one entry per CDR3 protein. The table has around 10,000 distinct CDR3 sequences, about 52% seen once; the top ten hold 11% to 15%. This specimen was taken from a patient given preoperative chemotherapy. These receptors were collected from a human donor with esophageal squamous cell carcinoma. The donor label of this sample is uncertain. Both conserved end residues are part of each CDR3. A D gene is named only where the DNA matches it firmly. Expanded clones get a size class; other rows say once, few or many, or leave the size out.

clone_size,j_call,d_call,v_call,cdr3_nt,cdr3_aa
many,TRBJ2-1,-,TRBV7-6,TGTGCCAGCAGCTTAGTGCTGAGCTCCTACAATGAGCAGTTCTTC,CASSLVLSSYNEQFF
many,TRBJ2-1,TRBD2,TRBV27,TGTGCCAGCAGTTCCCCTCTAGCGGGAGCCTACGAGCAGTTCTTC,CASSSPLAGAYEQFF
-,TRBJ2-4,TRBD2,TRBV6-1,TGTGCCAGCAGGACGGGGGGGCGAGCCAAAAACACGCAGTATTTC,CASRTGGRAKNTQYF
-,TRBJ2-5,-,TRBV6-1,TGTGCCAGCGACGATAGCGGAGAACCCGAAGAGACCCAGTACTTC,CASDDSGEPEETQYF
-,TRBJ2-1,TRBD2,TRBV6-1,TGTGCCAGCACAGGGAGGGCAGCCGGGGAGCAGTTTTTC,CASTGRAAGEQFF
large,TRBJ2-3,-,TRBV6-1,TGTGCCGTCTCAGGCGGAAGTAGAACAGATACGCAGTATTTT,CAVSGGSRTDTQYF
-,TRBJ2-7,TRBD1,TRBV6-1,TGTGCCAGCAGTGAAGAGGGACAGGAGTCCTACGAGCAGTACTTC,CASSEEGQESYEQYF
-,TRBJ2-2,-,TRBV6-1,TGTGCCAGCGGAAGTGACGGCTGGGGTGAGCTGTTTTTC,CASGSDGWGELFF
-,TRBJ1-1,TRBD1,TRBV11-3,TGTGCCAGCAGACCCCACGACAGGGGAAGAACTGAAGCTTTCTTT,CASRPHDRGRTEAFF
-,TRBJ2-1,TRBD2,TRBV5-6,TGTGCCAGCACCCTCCGGGGGGGTCCCAGGGAGACCCAGTTCTTC,CASTLRGGPRETQFF
many,TRBJ2-1,TRBD2,TRBV6-1,TGTGCCAGCAGGCCGGGACTAGCGGAAAACTCCTACAATGAGCAGTTCTTC,CASRPGLAENSYNEQFF
-,TRBJ2-3,-,TRBV6-1,TGTGCCGGGGGGTACGGGGGCCCTAGCCCAGATACGCAGTATTTC,CAGGYGGPSPDTQYF
-,TRBJ2-3,-,TRBV6-1,TGTGCCAGCAAACGGGGGCGGAGCGCCAAAGACACGCAGTATTTC,CASKRGRSAKDTQYF
-,TRBJ2-1,TRBD2,TRBV6-5,TGTGCCAGCAGTTACTCGTCCGGACTAGGGAGCGAGCAGTTCTTC,CASSYSSGLGSEQFF
-,TRBJ2-5,-,TRBV14,TGTGCCAGCAGCCAAGATATCAAGGGGACCCAGTACTTC,CASSQDIKGTQYF
medium-sized,TRBJ2-1,-,TRBV6-1,TGTGCCAGCCGCCGTTGGGACGGGGGCGAGCAGTTCTTC,CASRRWDGGEQFF
-,TRBJ2-1,TRBD2,TRBV10-3,TGTGCCACTTCCCCACTAGCGGGGGACAATGAGCAGTTCTTC,CATSPLAGDNEQFF
-,TRBJ2-7,TRBD2,TRBV7-2,TGTGCCAGCAGCAAGAGTCGGGCGGGAGGGGAAGTCGAGCAGTACTTC,CASSKSRAGGEVEQYF
-,TRBJ2-3,TRBD2,TRBV6-1,TGTGCCAGCAGGCAAATGGGACTAGTCAACACAGATACGCAGTATTTT,CASRQMGLVNTDTQYF
large,TRBJ2-1,TRBD2,TRBV6-1,TGTGCCAGCAGAACGGGACTAGCGGATAGCTCCTACAATGAGCAGTTCTTC,CASRTGLADSSYNEQFF
-,TRBJ2-3,TRBD2,TRBV6-5,TGTGCCAGCACTTCCGGGACTAGAGGGGAAGATACGCAGTATTTT,CASTSGTRGEDTQYF
many,TRBJ2-1,-,TRBV19,TGTGCCAGTAGCGCTACGAGAGAGACCCAGTTCTTC,CASSATRETQFF
many,TRBJ2-3,-,TRBV6-1,TGTGCCAGCAGAATCACAGATACGCAGTATTTT,CASRITDTQYF
few,TRBJ2-5,-,TRBV10-1,TGCGCCAGCAACGGGGGACAACCCCAAGAGACCCAGTACTTC,CASNGGQPQETQYF
medium-sized,TRBJ2-3,-,TRBV7-8,TGTGCCAGCACCCATGGTACGGTTGGCGCAGATACGCAGTATTTT,CASTHGTVGADTQYF
-,TRBJ2-1,-,TRBV12-3/TRBV12-4,TGTGCCAGCAGTTTCGGAAATGAGCAGTATTTC,CASSFGNEQYF
-,TRBJ2-1,TRBD2,TRBV9,TGTGCCAGCAGCGTAGGATCGGTAGCGGGAGTCGATGAGCAGTTCTTC,CASSVGSVAGVDEQFF
medium-sized,TRBJ2-5,-,TRBV27,TGTGCCAGCAGCCTAACAGGGGAGACCCAGTACTTC,CASSLTGETQYF
many,TRBJ1-4,-,TRBV6-1,TGTGCCAGCATTGACCCTGTCGGGAATGAAAAACTGTTTTTT,CASIDPVGNEKLFF
many,TRBJ2-3,TRBD2,TRBV27,TGTGCCAGCAGTCTTAGGGGACTAGCGGGAGGGACCCGACAGGATACGCAGTATTTT,CASSLRGLAGGTRQDTQYF
-,TRBJ2-3,TRBD1,TRBV6-1,TGTGCCAGCAGGACCGGGGCAGTTAACACAGGGGCGCAGTATTTT,CASRTGAVNTGAQYF
-,TRBJ2-1,TRBD2,TRBV12-3/TRBV12-4,TGTGCCAGCAGTACTCGACTAGCGGGATCCTACAATGAGCAGTTCTTC,CASSTRLAGSYNEQFF
-,TRBJ2-2,-,TRBV4-1,TGCGCCAGCAGAAAGACATACTCGAACACCGGGGAGCTGTTTTTT,CASRKTYSNTGELFF
-,TRBJ2-1,TRBD1,TRBV6-1,TGTGCCAGCAGTGAAACAGGGGGGACCTACGAGCAGTTCTTC,CASSETGGTYEQFF
-,TRBJ2-3,-,TRBV11-2,TGTGCCAGCAGCTTAAAGGGTTCCTCCACAGATACGCAGTATTTT,CASSLKGSSTDTQYF
many,TRBJ2-5,-,TRBV7-6,TGTGCCAGCAGCTTAGGCGGACCGAACAATGAGCAGTACTTC,CASSLGGPNNEQYF
-,TRBJ2-1,-,TRBV27,TGTGCCAGCAGACGAGCGGAGAGCTCCTACAATGAGCAGTTCTTC,CASRRAESSYNEQFF
-,TRBJ2-5,-,TRBV6-1,TGTGCCAGGGGCCCCGTGGCGGGTGAGCAAGATACGCAGTACTTC,CARGPVAGEQDTQYF
-,TRBJ2-3,TRBD2,TRBV10-3,TGTGCCATCCCGGGACTAGTAACAGATACGCAGTATTTT,CAIPGLVTDTQYF
-,TRBJ2-1,-,TRBV20-1,TGCAGTGCTAGTCCCTACCTGTCCTACAATGAGCAGTTCTTC,CSASPYLSYNEQFF
few,TRBJ2-5,-,TRBV3-1,TGTGCCAGCAGCCAGACGAGGACCCAGTACTTC,CASSQTRTQYF
few,TRBJ2-1,-,TRBV6-1,TGTGCCAGCAGTAGGACAGCGGGCAATGAGCAGTTCTTC,CASSRTAGNEQFF
once,TRBJ2-5,TRBD1,TRBV7-8,TGTGCCAGCAGCCCCTCTAGACAGGGGGGTGTGGAGACCCAGTACTTC,CASSPSRQGGVETQYF
many,TRBJ2-1,TRBD2,TRBV12-3/TRBV12-4,TGTGCCAGCAGCCCCGTGCTAGCGGGAGACAATGAGCAGTTCTTC,CASSPVLAGDNEQFF
-,TRBJ2-4,TRBD2,TRBV6-1,TGTGCCAGCAGGCCGGACGGGGGGGGTGACAAAAACATTCAGTACTTC,CASRPDGGGDKNIQYF
many,TRBJ1-4,TRBD1,TRBV6-5,TGTGCCAGCAGTTACCGGACAGGGAATGTCGAAAAACTGTTTTTT,CASSYRTGNVEKLFF
many,TRBJ1-5,-,TRBV6-1,TGTGCCAGCAGTGCGGTTACTAATCAGCCCCAGCATTTT,CASSAVTNQPQHF
-,TRBJ1-1,-,TRBV6-1,TGTGCCAGCAGTGAAGCATCACTGGCTTTCTTT,CASSEASLAFF
few,TRBJ1-2,-,TRBV6-1,TGTGCCAGCAGTGAAGAAATCCCCGGGGGTGGCTACACCTTC,CASSEEIPGGGYTF
-,TRBJ1-4,-,TRBV29-1,TGCAGCGTTGAAGGGTCAACCGACGATGAAAAACTGTTTTTT,CSVEGSTDDEKLFF